This T cell receptor (beta chain) was recorded in a study of cytomegalovirus exposure and HLA in healthy donors (dated by TCRdb to about 2017). Looking at the study overall: An earlier analysis of under 600 of the donors reported 250 to 350 Gb of sequence data and about 100 million unique TCR beta sequences from 150 million to 200 million T cells. An early release that covered fewer than 800 HLA-typed donors contained approximately 300 gigabases of sequencing data and 85 million to 100 million unique TCR sequences. Among the roughly 390 genotyped donors, around 81% belonged to the genetic ancestry cluster associated with self-reported Caucasian donors. The study aimed to test whether signatures of past pathogen exposure could be identified by cataloging public T cell receptors. Using immunosequencing, the study profiled T cell repertoires from roughly 650 subjects and related those repertoires to cytomegalovirus serostatus. Along with the approximately 650-subject first cohort, a separate validation cohort of around 110 different subjects was used. High-throughput TCR immunosequencing, statistical association of individual TCRs with disease status, and machine learning were combined to predict cytomegalovirus infection status. In a later analysis, previously published TCR beta repertoires from fewer than 750 donors were re-analyzed and high-resolution HLA genotyping was added so that TCR occurrence patterns could be studied. Rather than drawing on any new phenotypic data, the later analysis identified candidate immune exposures from TCR beta sequences and the way those sequences occurred across donors. To decide whether each TCR beta V gene segment behaved as functional or pseudogenic, an earlier analysis of some 600 of the donors relied on high-throughput TCR beta sequencing. Donor age, sex, ethnicity and CMV serostatus were collected together with the repertoire data. Genome-wide SNP genotypes for about 55% of the roughly 670 donors were used in a later genetic analysis, which treated that subset as a discovery cohort. Every repertoire in the discovery cohort had been generated on one and the same sequencing platform. HLA typing covered class I and class II loci at four-digit resolution. Typing coverage varied by locus: about 629-630 donors for A, B, C, DRB1 and DQB1; more than 500 for DQA1; about 600 for DPA1; 450 to 480 for DPB1. Because of strong linkage in the cohort, a few DR-DQ haplotypes were treated as single units for association and clustering. Across 300 to 500 genotyped donors of the cohort, an average of roughly 250,000 unique TCR beta nucleotide sequences per donor were sequenced, and approximately 17% of those sequences were non-productive. What the research found in general, with its limitations: Compared with equally common non-associated chains, HLA-associated TCR beta chains in a later analysis were more clonally expanded and had lower generation probabilities. A later genetic analysis reported fewer N-insertions in productive TCRs among donors in an Asian-associated ancestry cluster than the approximately 670-donor mean. In a later analysis, the rate of TCR association differed among HLA loci, with DRB1 alleles having the most associated TCRs and HLA-C alleles having the fewest. A later analysis associated 15,000 to 20,000 TCR beta sequences with specific HLA alleles at a false discovery rate of 0.05. A further reported finding was that TCR beta sequences accurately predicted the HLA-A and HLA-B alleles for most subjects in the first cohort. For the cohort, immune exposure information was limited to CMV serostatus. According to a later analysis, most CMV-associated TCR beta chains appeared to be HLA-restricted, and the HLA associations seemed to be driven largely by CMV exposure. According to a later analysis, parvovirus B19, influenza, CMV and Epstein-Barr virus appeared linked to several top co-occurrence clusters. Because some donors lacked HLA typing at each locus, the association tests relied only on the typed subset. In vitro tests confirmed that three of the cytomegalovirus-associated TCR beta chains recognize cytomegalovirus antigens. The cohort was sequenced for TCR beta chains only, and without alpha or paired-chain data the features that could be detected were limited. While some public TCRs were present in many individuals, most TCR sequences turned up only very rarely across donors. When HLA alleles, especially DR and DQ, strongly co-occurred, attributing TCR associations to individual alleles was difficult. Linkage disequilibrium might explain the correlated functional status among segregating V segments, but an unknown experimental factor could not be excluded. The earlier analysis of 587 of the donors excluded approximately 17 rarely observed V segments, including chromosome 9 orphons, because counts were too low. Presence/absence analyses assumed roughly uniform sequencing depth across donors, an assumption that may not hold. An association between a missense DCLRE1C variant and V-gene and J-gene trimming of TCR beta chains was found in a later genetic analysis and replicated in an independent cohort. Some IMGT-functional V segments, including TRBV6-2 and TRBV6-3, could not be told apart with the 87-base-pair reads, so those segments were excluded. A total of 164 TCR beta chains were listed by the study as associated with cytomegalovirus. A cluster of highly shared sequence variants was judged likely to be a technical artifact of the sequencing pipeline. In an earlier analysis of around 600 of the donors, most TCR beta V segments appeared in productive rearrangements about 87% or about 30% of the time, broadly matching IMGT annotations. The authors suggested that the approach could potentially be generalized to other disease states and immunological phenotypes. The classifier was reported to diagnose cytomegalovirus status with high specificity and sensitivity in both the original and validation cohorts.

The cohort was made up of approximately 700 healthy bone marrow donors. Cohort members were all nominally healthy when sampled, although unrecorded immune exposures were likely present. The donor tested CMV seropositive and was one of the 289 seropositive cohort members. Each donor provided a peripheral blood sample, and peripheral blood mononuclear cells were used for TCR beta sequencing. The Qiagen DNeasy Blood Extraction Kit was used to extract genomic DNA from the blood cell samples. The library was built by means of the immunoSEQ multiplex PCR assay. A mixture of 60 forward primers for TCR Vbeta segments and 13 reverse primers for TCR Jbeta segments was used in the multiplex PCR. Amplification of the CDR3 region of rearranged TCR beta genes was performed with a multiplex PCR assay on genomic DNA. Amplified TCR beta libraries were sequenced as 87-base-pair reads on the Illumina HiSeq System. Processing in the source paper ran as follows. A later analysis tallied around 80 million unique TCR beta chains across the 700 or so repertoires, and approximately 12 million of those chains were shared by two or more donors. To remove PCR and sequencing errors, raw reads were error-corrected and collapsed into unique sequences using a nearest-neighbor algorithm that merged closely related sequences. Alignment of CDR3 sequences to IMGT reference sequences was used to assign V, D and J gene segments. For a sequence to be retained, at least a six-nucleotide match to both a V gene segment and a J gene segment was required. Rearrangements were called productive when the CDR3 lacked stop codons and stayed in frame with V and J; all others were non-productive. CDR3 was defined according to IMGT convention as the region running from the second conserved V-encoded cysteine to the conserved J-encoded phenylalanine. The earlier analysis of a few hundred of the donors excluded sequences that lacked an unambiguous match to a single V gene segment. An earlier analysis of some 610 of the donors called V segments functional above 56.7% productive rearrangements and segregating when the between-donor standard deviation exceeded 5%. A statistical classification framework was built to diagnose cytomegalovirus status from the catalog of TCR beta chain sequences. V and J gene assignment, in a later analysis, came from comparing TCR nucleotide sequences with IMGT/GENE-DB human TR gene sequences. In a later analysis, CDR3 sequences and most-parsimonious VDJ recombination scenarios were assigned using the TCRdist pipeline. In a later analysis, each TCR beta chain was defined by its CDR3 amino acid sequence together with its V-gene family, and reads lacking a unique V-gene family were excluded. To address suspected cross-contamination and a sequencing artifact, a later analysis removed roughly 640 highly shared, low-generation-probability nucleotide sequences. In a later analysis, a clonal expansion index for each public chain was calculated from normalized within-repertoire ranks of inferred template counts. In a later analysis, generation probabilities were computed using a VDJ recombination model fitted to out-of-frame rearrangements, and the results were checked against IGoR. A later analysis scored TCR-TCR, TCR-HLA and TCR-CMV co-occurrence with hypergeometric tests, applying a repertoire-size bias correction to TCR pairs. To estimate false discovery rates, a later analysis permuted the HLA or CMV assignments 20 times. In a later analysis, co-occurring TCRs were grouped using DBSCAN, and TCRdist sequence similarity was added for clustering within HLA-allele-positive subsets. For co-occurrence clustering, repertoires with fewer than 30,000 or more than 120,000 public chains were excluded, along with about five repertoires with anomalous nucleotide sharing. Held by TCRdb, this immuneACCESS table contains in-frame sequences only and omits some clones. Under half of the omission traces to an unresolved V gene where checked; the cause of the rest is unknown. V, J and clone size are those of that table, while D and trimming were read from the DNA. The sample table records approximately 140,000 clones; around 79% of these occur just once. Together, the top ten hold around 6.5% of the sample.

The CDR3 sequence holds 18 residues, the cysteine and phenylalanine included. The sequence is cut down to CDR3 DNA, 54 bases in frame from base 1. Per the germline V gene (reference sequence), MNHEY is the CDR1 and SMNVEV is the CDR2. V is pruned by 3 bases and J by 7 bases, leaving 14 bases of the junction without a gene match. On this clone: Its target antigen remains unknown. Per-base quality was not reported, and no clone a single base away is much larger than it.

The source material was PBMCs. The chain is encoded by TRBV27 joined to TRBJ2-2; 10 nucleotides in the junction match TRBD1. The origin of this receptor is a man aged 50 or older in good health and CMV-seropositive. The bases are TGTGCCAGCAGTTTGGCCCCCGCGACAGGGGGCGAGAACGGGGAGCTGTTTTTT. Its translation is CASSLAPATGGENGELFF.